These 28 T cell receptor beta chains originate from one sample sequenced in a study of blood T cell repertoires in COVID-19. Some clones are missing from TCRdb's copy, which holds only in-frame ones; the method was immunoSEQ multiplex PCR. The sample lists 150,000 to 170,000 clones, 76% occurring once. Material: peripheral blood. Receptors were obtained from a woman older than 75 with acute or convalescent COVID-19.

This chain connects TRBV7-6 to TRBJ1-5; 8 positions match TRBD1. The trim removed 4 bases at V and 7 bases at J, leaving 12 bases unmatched. The CDR3 is made up of 16 amino acids. Per the germline V gene, CDR1 is SGHVS and CDR2 is FNYEAQ. This chain's CDR3 is CASSSSPGQGLQPQHF. The CDR3, as DNA: TGTGCCAGCAGCTCCTCGCCCGGACAGGGACTCCAGCCCCAGCATTTT. Full variable domain (rest looked up from reference TRBV7-6 and TRBJ1-5): GAGVSQSPRYKVTKRGQDVALRCDPISGHVSLYWYRQALGQGPEFLTYFNYEAQQDKSGLPNDRFSAERPEGSISTLTIQRTEQRDSAMYRCASSSSPGQGLQPQHFGDGTRLSIL.

This sequence joins TRBV6-1 and TRBJ2-7, with 7 bases fitting TRBD1. Germline V gene sequence: CDR1 MNHNS, CDR2 SASEGT. J gave up 8 bases and V 1 base, and 20 bases lay outside the gene matches. This CDR3 has 18 amino acids. The CDR3 spells CASSEERSWGQPRGQQYF. Written as DNA, the CDR3 is TGTGCCAGCAGTGAAGAGAGGAGTTGGGGACAGCCCCGAGGTCAGCAGTACTTC.

This sequence joins TRBV19 and TRBJ2-5, with 9 bases matching TRBD2. The CDR3 contains 17 residues. CDR1 LNHDA and CDR2 SQIVND come from the germline V gene (reference sequence). Trimming took 3 bases from V and 2 from J; bases not matched to a gene: 10. The CDR3: CASSIQGGGAPQETQYF. The DNA for the CDR3 is TGTGCCAGTAGTATTCAAGGCGGGGGGGCCCCACAAGAGACCCAGTACTTC.

CDR3 nucleotides: TGTGCCAGCAGCTCCTTCTCTAGCGGGGGACTCAATGAGCAGTTCTTC. Its translation is CASSSFSSGGLNEQFF. V gene TRBV11-3 combines with J gene TRBJ2-1; 10 nucleotides match TRBD2. CDR3 length equals 16 residues. In germline, CDR1 is SGHNT, CDR2 YENEEA. V lost 4 bases to trimming and J lost 6 bases; unmatched junction nucleotides: 9.

The chain joins TRBV14 to TRBJ2-3, with D perhaps matching TRBD2 (6 bases). V lost 1 base, J lost 0 bases, and 11 bases lay in between. Germline V gene data show CDR1 as SGHDN and CDR2 as FVKESK. There are 16 residues in the CDR3. The CDR3 region is CASSQVDYSSTDTQYF. The CDR3 DNA reads TGTGCCAGCAGCCAAGTGGACTACTCTAGCACAGATACGCAGTATTTT. Filled out from reference TRBV14 and TRBJ2-3, the complete variable domain reads EAGVTQFPSHSVIEKGQTVTLRCDPISGHDNLYWYRRVMGKEIKFLLHFVKESKQDESGMPNNRFLAERTGGTYSTLKVQPAELEDSGVYFCASSQVDYSSTDTQYFGPGTRLTVL.

V and J are TRBV5-1 and TRBJ2-2; D is uncertain. Germline lookup yields CDR1 SGHRS and CDR2 YFSETQ. V was cut by 1 base and J by 1 base, with 8 bases left in between. The CDR3 extends over 15 amino acids. The CDR3 region is CASSLTERNTGELFF. The CDR3 DNA reads as TGCGCCAGCAGCTTGACAGAAAGGAACACCGGGGAGCTGTTTTTT.

The chain links TRBV10-3 to TRBJ1-5; the D gene is possibly TRBD1 (5 bases). V was trimmed by 3 bases and J by 5 bases, leaving 8 bases between them. CDR1 and CDR2 (germline): ENHRY, SYGVKD. The CDR3 is 13 residues long. Here the CDR3 reads CAISDGRDQPQHF. CDR3 DNA sequence: TGTGCCATCAGTGATGGCAGGGATCAGCCCCAGCATTTT.

This chain links TRBV7-6 with TRBJ1-4; 9 nucleotides line up with TRBD1. The CDR3 runs 16 residues. CDR1 and CDR2 (germline): SGHVS, FNYEAQ. After removal of 4 bases from V and 12 bases from J, the junction contained 15 bases not matched to a gene. The CDR3 DNA is TGTGCCAGCAGCTCTTCTCCCGGGACAGGGCCTAGGGAACTGTTTTTT. It translates to CASSSSPGTGPRELFF.

The chain is built from TRBV6-5 and TRBJ1-1; 8 bases are a match to TRBD1. This CDR3 has 13 residues. Germline loops: CDR1 MNHEY, CDR2 SVGAGI. V lost 6 bases to trimming and J lost 4 bases; unmatched junction nucleotides: 4. CDR3 bases: TGTGCCAGCAGGGATACAGGGGGCACTGAAGCTTTCTTT. Translated, it gives CASRDTGGTEAFF.

The CDR3 reads CASSSRGGTSGFNEQFF. The CDR3 DNA reads TGTGCCAGCAGCTCCCGGGGGGGGACTAGCGGGTTCAATGAGCAGTTCTTC. The genes are TRBV7-2 and TRBJ2-1; the match to TRBD2 covers 12 bases. Per the germline V gene, CDR1 is SGHTA and CDR2 is FQGNSA. The ends lost 4 bases at V and 6 bases at J; junction bases unmatched: 10. This CDR3 has 17 amino acids.

The V call is TRBV2, the J call TRBJ2-6; no definite D call. CDR3 length: 14 amino acids. CDR1 SNHLY and CDR2 FYNNEI come from the germline V gene. V gave up 2 bases and J gave up 7 bases, with 9 bases separating them. CDR3 sequence (DNA): TGTGCCAGCAGTGAAAATGTATTAGCCAACGTCCTGACTTTC. It is translated as CASSENVLANVLTF.

The chain is built from TRBV3-1 (or the pseudogene TRBV3-2) and TRBJ1-1; 8 nucleotides line up with TRBD1. Germline CDR1 and CDR2: LGHDT and YNNKEL (reference sequence). The CDR3 totals 15 residues. Trimming cost V 1 base and J 6 bases; bases outside gene matches: 7. The CDR3 nucleotides are TGTGCCAGCAGCCAAGTCCAGGGGGCTTGGGCTGAAGCTTTCTTT. Its translation: CASSQVQGAWAEAFF.

In this sample, this clone turned up once. This chain joins TRBV7-2 and TRBJ1-1; D unclear. Trimming cost V 5 bases and J 6 bases, with 16 bases left between them. CDR1 SGHTA and CDR2 FQGNSA come from the germline V gene. The CDR3 runs 14 residues. The CDR3 here is CASSQIPGLAEAFF. For the CDR3, the DNA is TGTGCCAGCAGCCAAATCCCAGGTTTGGCTGAAGCTTTCTTT.

The genes are TRBV6-5 and TRBJ1-5, with D possibly TRBD1 on 5 matching bases. Trimming took 6 bases from V and 7 from J, leaving 13 bases between them. CDR1 and CDR2 from the germline V gene are MNHEY and SVGAGI. This CDR3 has 13 residues. The CDR3 nucleotides are TGTGCCAGCAGCGATGACAGTAGGCAGCCCCAGCATTTT. Amino acid sequence: CASSDDSRQPQHF.

This chain links TRBV25-1 with TRBJ1-4, with D tentatively TRBD1 (5 bases). Germline CDR1 is MGHDK and CDR2 is SYGVNS. CDR3 size: 15 residues. V shed 4 bases and J shed 5 bases, with 14 bases lying between them. The CDR3, as DNA: TGTGCCAGCAGTGCTGGTAGGGGTGGAAATGAAAAACTGTTTTTT. Its protein is CASSAGRGGNEKLFF.

V gene TRBV6-1 combines with J gene TRBJ1-5; no definite D call. CDR3 length equals 15 residues. V lost 2 bases to trimming and J lost 7 bases, with 15 bases between them. Germline lookup yields CDR1 MNHNS and CDR2 SASEGT. CDR3 bases: TGTGCCAGCAGTGAACCCCTCCAGAGAGGACAGCCCCAGCATTTT. It is translated as CASSEPLQRGQPQHF.

The chain links TRBV7-4 to TRBJ1-2, with D possibly being TRBD1 (6 bases). The V and J ends lost 1 base and 2 bases respectively, with 17 bases between them. The CDR3 sequence is 17 residues long. Per the germline V gene, CDR1 is SGHVT and CDR2 is SQSDAQ. CDR3 in amino acids: CASSLVRGPLHNYGYTF. For the CDR3, the DNA is TGTGCCAGCAGCTTAGTCAGGGGTCCTCTTCACAACTATGGCTACACCTTC.

The J gene is TRBJ1-3, the V gene TRBV2; possible D gene TRBD1, 6 bases. This CDR3 contains 14 residues. Germline CDR1 is SNHLY and CDR2 is FYNNEI. With 6 bases removed from V and 0 bases from J, the gap between germline ends came to 9 bases. CDR3 DNA sequence: TGTGCCAGCAGAGGACAGCTCTCTGGAAACACCATATATTTT. Translation: CASRGQLSGNTIYF. Looking up the rest from reference TRBV2 and TRBJ1-3 gives the full variable domain: EPEVTQTPSHQVTQMGQEVILRCVPISNHLYFYWYRQILGQKVEFLVSFYNNEISEKSEIFDDQFSVERPDGSNFTLKIRSTKLEDSAMYFCASRGQLSGNTIYFGEGSWLTVV.

The V and J genes are TRBV10-1 and TRBJ2-7; TRBD1 agrees at 7 bases. V gave up 5 bases and J gave up 0 bases; unmatched junction bases: 4. CDR1 and CDR2 (germline): WNHNN, SYGVQD (reference sequence). This CDR3 has 14 amino acids. Here the CDR3 reads CASSKGQHSYEQYF. Written as DNA, the CDR3 is TGCGCCAGCAGTAAGGGACAGCACTCCTACGAGCAGTACTTC.

The gene calls are TRBV7-9 and TRBJ1-5; D may be TRBD1 (5 bases). The V end lost 3 bases, the J end lost 3 bases, and 15 bases lay between the germline ends. The CDR3 has 16 amino acids. Per the germline V gene, CDR1 is SEHNR and CDR2 is FQNEAQ (reference sequence). Written as DNA, the CDR3 is TGTGCCAGCAGCTTGTCCGGGGGACGACCCAATCAGCCCCAGCATTTT. It encodes CASSLSGGRPNQPQHF.

This clone was seen a handful of times. V usage is TRBV11-2 and J usage is TRBJ2-1; 8 positions agree with TRBD2. CDR3 length: 18 amino acids. After removal of 1 base from V and 6 bases from J, the junction contained 14 bases not matched to a gene. The germline V gene encodes CDR1 SGHAT and CDR2 FQNNGV. For the CDR3, the DNA is TGTGCCAGCAGCTTAGGGTACCCTCTAGCGGGCGGCTTCAATGAGCAGTTCTTC. It specifies CASSLGYPLAGGFNEQFF.

The rearrangement joins TRBV14 to TRBJ1-1; weak D call: TRBD1 (6 bases). This CDR3 has 15 amino acids. The V gene lost 2 bases and the J gene lost 1 base, with 11 bases spanning the gap. Germline lookup yields CDR1 SGHDN and CDR2 FVKESK. Here the CDR3 reads CASSQSRGANTEAFF. CDR3 nucleotides: TGTGCCAGCAGCCAATCCCGGGGGGCGAACACTGAAGCTTTCTTT. The full variable domain, its missing parts supplied by reference TRBV14 and TRBJ1-1, is EAGVTQFPSHSVIEKGQTVTLRCDPISGHDNLYWYRRVMGKEIKFLLHFVKESKQDESGMPNNRFLAERTGGTYSTLKVQPAELEDSGVYFCASSQSRGANTEAFFGQGTRLTVV.

The sample holds one count of this clone. This chain connects TRBV28 to TRBJ2-1; 12 bases line up with TRBD2. The germline CDR1 and CDR2 sequences are MDHEN and SYDVKM. The CDR3 extends over 15 amino acids. V dropped 5 bases and J dropped 6; count of bases not matched to a gene: 5. The CDR3 DNA reads as TGTGCCAGCAGTCCTACTAGCGGGGGGCTCAATGAGCAGTTCTTC. Amino acid sequence: CASSPTSGGLNEQFF.

The rearrangement uses TRBV30 and TRBJ1-4, with 9 bases aligning to TRBD1. Germline CDR1 is GTSNPN and CDR2 is SVGIG (reference sequence). J gave up 5 bases and V 2 bases, and 3 bases lay outside the gene matches. The CDR3 is 14 amino acids. The CDR3 DNA sequence: TGTGCCTGGAGTTCCGGGACAGGGAATGAAAAACTGTTTTTT. It is translated as CAWSSGTGNEKLFF.

The rearrangement uses TRBV30 and TRBJ2-7, with 7 bases that match TRBD2. The CDR3 has 13 amino acids. CDR1 and CDR2 (germline): GTSNPN, SVGIG (reference sequence). Losses at the gene ends were 5 bases for V and 5 bases for J; bases not matched to a gene: 9. DNA for the CDR3: TGTGCCTGGGTGGCCTCAGGGACTAACGAGCAGTACTTC. Translation gives CAWVASGTNEQYF.

This chain uses TRBV11-2 with TRBJ1-2, with D possibly matching TRBD1 (5 bases). The germline V gene has CDR1 SGHAT and CDR2 FQNNGV. V was cut by 1 base and J by 8 bases, with 11 bases left in between. The CDR3 extends over 13 amino acids. CDR3 nucleotides: TGTGCCAGCAGCTTAGGGCACAGGCGAGGCTACACCTTC. This translates into CASSLGHRRGYTF. Complete variable domain (other parts from reference TRBV11-2 and TRBJ1-2): EAGVAQSPRYKIIEKRQSVAFWCNPISGHATLYWYQQILGQGPKLLIQFQNNGVVDDSQLPKDRFSAERLKGVDSTLKIQPAKLEDSAVYLCASSLGHRRGYTFGSGTRLTVV.

The chain couples TRBV19 to TRBJ1-5; TRBD1 matches 7 bases. J was trimmed by 1 base and V by 5 bases; bases with no gene match: 5. Germline V lookup: CDR1 LNHDA, CDR2 SQIVND (reference sequence). The CDR3 totals 15 residues. The CDR3 DNA sequence: TGTGCCAGTAGTGTACAGGGGACCAGCAATCAGCCCCAGCATTTT. Amino acid sequence: CASSVQGTSNQPQHF.

J is TRBJ1-1 and V is TRBV27; a possible D gene is TRBD1 (6 bases). CDR1 and CDR2 (germline): MNHEY, SMNVEV (reference sequence). Trimming took off 3 bases at V and 3 bases at J, with 11 bases between the two ends. The CDR3 consists of 14 residues. In nucleotides, the CDR3 is TGTGCCAGCAGTTTGGCTGACAGGCACACTGAAGCTTTCTTT. Translating it yields CASSLADRHTEAFF.